This T cell receptor beta chain was identified in a study of OX40 agonist ivuxolimab in advanced cancers. Study overall: The patients got ivuxolimab, which is an agonistic anti-OX40 (CD134) antibody. A male proportion of 82.7% was recorded, with mean age approximately 64 years and range roughly 20 to 85.

The germline gives CDR1 MNHEY, CDR2 SMNVEV (reference sequence). J was trimmed by 7 bases and V by 3 bases; bases with no gene match: 6. This CDR3 contains 14 residues. Data came from immunoSEQ multiplex PCR; TCRdb stores just in-frame clones and leaves some out. This table holds 74,000 or so clones, 90% found once. The TCR sequence derives from an adult with an advanced solid tumor such as melanoma, head and neck, liver or kidney cancer. This rearrangement joins TRBV27 to TRBJ1-2; 9 bases are shared with TRBD1. The specimen comprised CD4+ or CD8+ T cells sorted from blood, sampled in a trial of the OX40 agonist ivuxolimab. CDR3 region: CASSFRGQGLGYTF. The CDR3 nucleotides read TGTGCCAGCAGTTTTCGGGGACAGGGACTTGGCTACACCTTC.